This T cell receptor beta chain is drawn from a study of T-cell reconstitution after alpha-beta-depleted transplantation in children. Trimming took 0 bases from V and 5 from J; bases not matched to a gene: 11. The length of the CDR3 is 16 residues. Per germline, CDR1 SGHRS and CDR2 YFSETQ. Turning to this clonotype: Its target is unknown.

Whole-study findings and limits: The origin of alpha-beta T cells about two months after transplant was reportedly several hundred expanded graft clones. T cells produced anew were the main source of T-cell counts and diversity one year after transplant. Surviving recipient T cells and thymic progenitors underlay high day-60 TCRbeta diversity in some patients.

Unique molecular identifiers were used to barcode this TCRbeta library. TCRdb called the PCR reads again in MiXCR, with one record for every CDR3 protein. This sample has about 540,000 distinct CDR3 sequences, with over 25% found just once. Sequencing was performed on PBMCs, taken before TCRalphabeta/CD19-depleted stem cell transplant. The chain is built from TRBV5-1 and TRBJ2-7; 7 bases match TRBD2. The clonotype originates from a boy under two years old with Wiskott-Aldrich syndrome, due to receive a stem cell transplant. CDR3: CASSLVASGRINEQYF. CDR3 sequence (DNA): TGCGCCAGCAGCTTGGTCGCTAGCGGAAGGATTAACGAGCAGTACTTC.